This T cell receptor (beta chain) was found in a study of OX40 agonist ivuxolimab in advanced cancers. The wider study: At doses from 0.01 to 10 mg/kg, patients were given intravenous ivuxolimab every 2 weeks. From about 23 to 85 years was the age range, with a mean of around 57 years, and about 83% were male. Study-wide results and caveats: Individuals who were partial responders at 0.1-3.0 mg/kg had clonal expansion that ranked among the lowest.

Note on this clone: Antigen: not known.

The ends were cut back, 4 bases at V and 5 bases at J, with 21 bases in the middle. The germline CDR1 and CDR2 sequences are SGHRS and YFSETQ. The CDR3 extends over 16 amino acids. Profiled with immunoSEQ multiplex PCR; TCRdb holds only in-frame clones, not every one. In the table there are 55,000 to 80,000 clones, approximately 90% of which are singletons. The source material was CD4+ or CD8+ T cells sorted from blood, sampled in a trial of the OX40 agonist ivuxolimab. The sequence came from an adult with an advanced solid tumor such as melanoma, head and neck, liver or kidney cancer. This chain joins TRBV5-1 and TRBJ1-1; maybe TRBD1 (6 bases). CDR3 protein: CASSTTTAGEWTEAFF. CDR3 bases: TGCGCCAGCAGCACCACAACCGCAGGGGAGTGGACTGAAGCTTTCTTT.